These T cell receptor beta chains were read from a single sample in a study of cytomegalovirus exposure and HLA in healthy donors. Profiling relied on immunoSEQ multiplex PCR, and the TCRdb table lists in-frame clones only, not all of them. The data contain 90,000 to 140,000 clones, about 16% of them singletons. Sequencing used PBMCs. Receptor source: a female donor in good health and CMV-seronegative. CDR3s include the opening cysteine and the closing phenylalanine or tryptophan. The order of the fields is D gene, J gene, clone size, CDR3 length, V gene, CDR3 DNA, CDR3 protein. D genes are given only for firm matches. The listing skips clone size in some rows; elsewhere it reads once, few, many or a size class.

>NA|TRBJ2-5|NA|14|TRBV5-1
TGCGCCAGCAGCTTGGGTAATATCCAAGAGACCCAGTACTTC
CASSLGNIQETQYF
>TRBD1|TRBJ2-7|NA|16|TRBV7-9
TGTGCCAGCAGCTTTAATGGGGACAGGGGGCTCTGGGAGCAGTACTTC
CASSFNGDRGLWEQYF
>TRBD2|TRBJ2-3|NA|16|TRBV5-1
TGCGCCAGCAGCTTGGGGACTAGCGGGACCACAGATACGCAGTATTTT
CASSLGTSGTTDTQYF
>TRBD1|TRBJ1-2|NA|12|TRBV6-1
TGTGCCCTCAGGGACAGTCCCTTTGGCTACACCTTC
CALRDSPFGYTF
>NA|TRBJ1-3|NA|16|TRBV5-1
TGCGCCAGCAGCTTTACCACGAGGAACTCTGGAAACACCATATATTTT
CASSFTTRNSGNTIYF
>TRBD2|TRBJ2-1|few|13|TRBV2
TGTGCCAGCAAGCGGGGGGGTTACAATGAGCAGTTCTTC
CASKRGGYNEQFF
>TRBD1|TRBJ2-7|few|15|TRBV6-5
TGTGCCAGCAGACTTGGGACAGCTAGCTCCTACGAGCAGTACTTC
CASRLGTASSYEQYF
>TRBD1|TRBJ1-5|few|14|TRBV7-9
TGTGCCAGCAGCGCCGGGACAGGCAATCAGCCCCAGCATTTT
CASSAGTGNQPQHF
>TRBD2|TRBJ2-7|NA|15|TRBV9
TGTGCCAGCAGCCCTAGGGGTAGCGGGGTGTTCGAGCAGTACTTC
CASSPRGSGVFEQYF
>NA|TRBJ1-1|NA|18|TRBV5-1
TGCGCCAGCAGGAGGGTGGAGGATCCCCGTCACATGAACACTGAAGCTTTCTTT
CASRRVEDPRHMNTEAFF
>TRBD1|TRBJ2-6|NA|17|TRBV30
TGTGCCTGTCAGTCTCCGGGACAGCTATCTGGGGCCAACGTCCTGACTTTC
CACQSPGQLSGANVLTF
>TRBD2|TRBJ2-2|NA|15|TRBV7-6
TGTGCCAGCAGCTTAGAGCGGGGGGACACCGGGGAGCTGTTTTTT
CASSLERGDTGELFF
>TRBD1|TRBJ1-2|few|14|TRBV6-1
TGTGCCAGCAGTGAAGCGTCCAGGGGGCTTGGCTACACCTTC
CASSEASRGLGYTF
>NA|TRBJ1-2|few|17|TRBV4-3
TGCGCCAGCAGCCAAGAGGCCCAACTGGTAGCGAACTATGGCTACACCTTC
CASSQEAQLVANYGYTF
>TRBD2|TRBJ2-1|NA|13|TRBV5-4
TGTGCCAGCAGCTTTCATAGCGGGAATGAGCAGTTCTTC
CASSFHSGNEQFF
>NA|TRBJ1-4|few|15|TRBV5-6
TGTGCCAGCAGCCTTAACAGGGAGAAAGGTGAAAAACTGTTTTTT
CASSLNREKGEKLFF